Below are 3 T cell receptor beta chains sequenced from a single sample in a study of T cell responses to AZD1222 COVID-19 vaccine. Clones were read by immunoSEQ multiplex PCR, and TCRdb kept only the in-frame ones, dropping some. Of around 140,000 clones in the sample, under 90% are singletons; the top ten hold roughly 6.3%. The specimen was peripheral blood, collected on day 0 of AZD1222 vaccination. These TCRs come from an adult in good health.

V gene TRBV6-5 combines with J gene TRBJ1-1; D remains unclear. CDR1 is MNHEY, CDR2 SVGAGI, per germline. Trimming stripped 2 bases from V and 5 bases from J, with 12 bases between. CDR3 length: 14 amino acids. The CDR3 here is CASSYRRVGTEAFF. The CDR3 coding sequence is TGTGCCAGCAGTTACAGGCGGGTAGGGACTGAAGCTTTCTTT.

CDR3 loop: CAISTQQGGNYGYTF. The CDR3 nucleotides read TGTGCCATCAGTACTCAACAGGGGGGGAACTATGGCTACACCTTC. V gene TRBV10-3 combines with J gene TRBJ1-2; TRBD1 matches 8 bases. This CDR3 is 15 amino acids long. Germline V gene sequence: CDR1 ENHRY, CDR2 SYGVKD. Germline trimming cut 5 bases from V and 2 bases from J; bases unmatched to any gene: 7.

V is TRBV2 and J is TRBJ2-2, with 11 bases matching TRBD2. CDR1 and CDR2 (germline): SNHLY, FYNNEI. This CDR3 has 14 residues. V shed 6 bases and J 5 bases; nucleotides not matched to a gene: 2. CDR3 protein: CASRGLADTGELFF. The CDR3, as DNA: TGTGCCAGCAGGGGACTAGCGGATACCGGGGAGCTGTTTTTT.